The following is a TCR beta chain sequence with its context. The second PCR ran about 6 to 12 cycles with a sample-barcoded 5' primer and J-beta primers. Every sample gave at least 2.5 million paired-end reads containing CDR3. One entry per CDR3 protein, called by TCRdb with MiXCR from the 5' RACE reads. The sample yields 450,000 to 600,000 distinct CDR3 sequences, over 25% seen once. CDR1 and CDR2 from the germline V gene are SEHNR and FQNEAQ (reference sequence). The CDR3 loop spans 15 amino acids. The ends were cut back, 5 bases at V and 1 base at J, with 15 bases in the middle. This entry belongs to a study of blood T cells in healthy people across ages. Separately, the same data were catalogued under a study of T cells of mothers and their children. That publication notes: Donors comprised three healthy Caucasian mothers plus their six children.

The J gene is TRBJ2-7, the V gene TRBV7-9; D could derive from TRBD1 or TRBD2 (5 bases each). The specimen sequenced was blood. The origin of this receptor is a boy aged 2-15 years in good health. The CDR3 nucleotides read TGTGCCAGCAGCCTGGGCTTCGGGGCATCCTACGAGCAGTACTTC. Encoded protein: CASSLGFGASYEQYF.